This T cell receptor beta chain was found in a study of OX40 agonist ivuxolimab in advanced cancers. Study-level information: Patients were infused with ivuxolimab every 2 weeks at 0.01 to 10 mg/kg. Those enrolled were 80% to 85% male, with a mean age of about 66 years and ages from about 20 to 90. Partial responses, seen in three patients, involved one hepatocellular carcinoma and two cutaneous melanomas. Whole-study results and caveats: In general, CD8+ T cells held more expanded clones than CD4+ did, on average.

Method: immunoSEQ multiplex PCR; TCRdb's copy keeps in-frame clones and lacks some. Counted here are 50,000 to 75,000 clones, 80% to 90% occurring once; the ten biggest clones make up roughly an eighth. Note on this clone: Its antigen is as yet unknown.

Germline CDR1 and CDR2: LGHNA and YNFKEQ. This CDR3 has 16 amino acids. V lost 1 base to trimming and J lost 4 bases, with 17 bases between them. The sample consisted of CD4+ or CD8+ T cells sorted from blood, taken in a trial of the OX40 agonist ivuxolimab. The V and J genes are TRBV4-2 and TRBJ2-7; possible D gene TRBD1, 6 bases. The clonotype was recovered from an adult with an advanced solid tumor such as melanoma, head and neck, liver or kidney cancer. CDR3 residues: CASSQAEGTREYEQYF. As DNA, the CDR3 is TGTGCCAGCAGCCAAGCTGAGGGGACAAGGGAGTACGAGCAGTACTTC.